One sample yielded the 30 T cell receptor beta chains listed below, sequenced in a study of blood T cells in healthy people across ages. Next came a second PCR, run for about 6 to 11 cycles, which used a sample-barcoded 5' primer along with a J-beta primer mix. TCRdb ran MiXCR on the 5' RACE reads and lists one entry per CDR3 protein. Counted here are about 1.1 million distinct CDR3 sequences, roughly two fifths occurring once; the ten biggest clones make up about 12%. Sequencing was performed on blood. The origin of the receptors is a man between 18 and 35 years old in good health.

As for this clonotype: A junction end diverges from the germline sequence, so it may reflect a read error. The chain links TRBV7-8 to TRBJ2-7, with D perhaps TRBD2 (5 bases). Germline V gives CDR1 SGHVS, CDR2 FQNEAQ. There are 14 residues in the CDR3. The CDR3 region is CASGLEVSGNEQYF. In DNA form, the CDR3 reads TGTGCCAGCGGCTTAGAGGTTTCGGGGAATGAGCAGTACTTC.

This clonotype was detected a few times. This chain uses TRBV20-1 with TRBJ2-5; 7 positions match TRBD1. V lost 2 bases, J lost 2 bases, and 8 bases stayed unmatched. CDR1 is DFQATT, CDR2 SNEGSKA, per germline (reference sequence). The CDR3 spans 15 residues. In DNA form, the CDR3 reads TGCAGTGCTAGACCCTTACAGGGGCCTCAAGAGACCCAGTACTTC. It codes for CSARPLQGPQETQYF.

In its sample, this clonotype was seen a few times. The chain employs TRBV6-5 and TRBJ2-7, with TRBD1 as a possible D gene (6 bases). CDR3 length: 13 amino acids. V lost 5 bases to trimming and J lost 4 bases, with 12 bases between them. Germline CDR1 is MNHEY and CDR2 is SVGAGI. CDR3 sequence: CASSTGTRYEQYF. For the CDR3, the DNA is TGTGCCAGCAGTACCGGGACACGGTACGAGCAGTACTTC.

This sequence joins TRBV20-1 and TRBJ1-6, with 7 bases that match TRBD1. CDR1 is DFQATT and CDR2 is SNEGSKA in the germline V gene (reference sequence). The CDR3 covers 15 residues. J gave up 3 bases and V 0 bases, and 2 bases lay outside the gene matches. DNA for the CDR3: TGCAGTGCTAGAGATCCAGGGGGCTATAATTCACCCCTCCACTTT. The encoded protein is CSARDPGGYNSPLHF.

Ten or more counts support this clonotype. The genes are TRBV7-9 and TRBJ1-5, with D perhaps matching TRBD1 (6 bases). The germline gives CDR1 SEHNR, CDR2 FQNEAQ (reference sequence). The CDR3 extends over 15 amino acids. V dropped 4 bases and J dropped 0 bases, with 10 bases sitting between them. Here the CDR3 DNA reads TGTGCCAGCAGCTCTCAGGGGAATAGCAATCAGCCCCAGCATTTT. Translation: CASSSQGNSNQPQHF.

The chain is built from TRBV6-1 and TRBJ1-1; the match to TRBD1 covers 7 bases. Germline CDR1 MNHNS, CDR2 SASEGT. J was trimmed by 1 base and V by 3 bases; bases with no gene match: 11. CDR3 length: 17 residues. CDR3 region: CASSDDRDRGTNTEAFF. The CDR3 region has the DNA TGTGCCAGCAGTGACGACCGGGACAGAGGTACGAACACTGAAGCTTTCTTT.

V and J are TRBV12-3 or TRBV12-4 and TRBJ2-1, with D unclear. V lost 3 bases and J 0 bases, leaving 12 bases between the germline ends. The CDR3 loop spans 16 amino acids. The CDR3 loop reads CASSFSRLSSYNEQFF. Here the CDR3 DNA reads TGTGCCAGCAGTTTTAGTCGGTTGAGCTCCTACAATGAGCAGTTCTTC.

V and J are TRBV4-3 and TRBJ2-4; maybe TRBD2 (5 bases). The CDR3 totals 13 residues. Trimming took off 0 bases at V and 13 bases at J, with 13 bases between the two ends. The germline V gene has CDR1 LGHNA and CDR2 YSLEER. The CDR3: CASSQEGKREQYF. CDR3 DNA: TGCGCCAGCAGCCAAGAGGGAAAGAGGGAGCAGTACTTC.

The chain recombines TRBV25-1 with TRBJ1-1; 9 positions match TRBD1. This CDR3 region has 16 residues. The germline V gene encodes CDR1 MGHDK and CDR2 SYGVNS. V shed 0 bases, J shed 3 bases, and the junction held 5 bases outside the gene matches. The CDR3 loop reads CASSEYGQGRDTEAFF. DNA of the CDR3: TGTGCCAGCAGTGAATATGGACAGGGGAGGGACACTGAAGCTTTCTTT.

The chain uses TRBV4-2 and TRBJ2-1, with D unclear. The germline gives CDR1 LGHNA, CDR2 YNFKEQ. This CDR3 contains 17 residues. V was shortened by 4 bases and J by 0 bases, with 16 bases between the two germline ends. The CDR3 is CASSPYPGASSYNEQFF. In DNA, the CDR3 is TGTGCCAGCAGCCCCTACCCGGGCGCTAGCTCCTACAATGAGCAGTTCTTC.

The chain employs TRBV7-8 and TRBJ2-3, with 10 bases that match TRBD2. The CDR3 sequence is 16 residues long. Per germline, CDR1 SGHVS and CDR2 FQNEAQ. V shed 5 bases and J 1 base; nucleotides not matched to a gene: 6. The CDR3 bases are TGTGCCAGCAGCCGATCTAGCGGGGGAGGCACAGATACGCAGTATTTT. It encodes CASSRSSGGGTDTQYF. Combining the CDR3 with reference TRBV7-8 and TRBJ2-3 gives the whole variable domain GAGVSQSPRYKVAKRGQDVALRCDPISGHVSLFWYQQALGQGPEFLTYFQNEAQLDKSGLPSDRFFAERPEGSVSTLKIQRTQQEDSAVYLCASSRSSGGGTDTQYFGPGTRLTVL.

The rearrangement joins TRBV9 to TRBJ2-5, with D unclear. Per the germline V gene, CDR1 is SGDLS and CDR2 is YYNGEE. This CDR3 has 16 amino acids. Trimming took 4 bases from V and 0 from J, leaving 16 bases between them. The CDR3 spells CASSPNSPRHQETQYF. The CDR3 region has the DNA TGTGCCAGCAGCCCAAACAGCCCCCGCCACCAAGAGACCCAGTACTTC.

This clonotype was detected once. The chain is built from TRBV30 and TRBJ1-1; D not certain. The CDR3 contains 12 residues. Trimming shortened V by 3 bases and J by 6 bases, and 11 bases separated the two germline ends. Germline V gene data show CDR1 as GTSNPN and CDR2 as SVGIG (reference sequence). CDR3 sequence: CAWSPGRAEAFF. The CDR3 region has the DNA TGTGCCTGGAGCCCCGGAAGGGCTGAAGCTTTCTTT.

Many counts were recorded for this clonotype. This may come from a read error, since a much larger clone is one base off. The chain employs TRBV11-2 and TRBJ2-7; D gene ambiguous. This CDR3 spans 13 amino acids. V was shortened by 5 bases and J by 1 base, with 9 bases between the two germline ends. Germline V gives CDR1 SGHAT, CDR2 FQNNGV. CDR3 in DNA: TGTGCCAGCAGCGGAGACCGATCCTACGAGCAGTACTTC. Amino acids: CASSGDRSYEQYF.

The rearrangement joins TRBV9 to TRBJ2-7, with 7 nucleotides matching TRBD1. Germline V gene lookup returns CDR1 SGDLS and CDR2 YYNGEE. V gave up 3 bases and J gave up 0 bases; unmatched junction bases: 3. The CDR3 runs to 14 residues. DNA for the CDR3: TGTGCCAGCAGCGGTACAGGGGTCTCCTACGAGCAGTACTTC. Encoded protein: CASSGTGVSYEQYF. The whole variable domain, remainder taken from reference TRBV9 and TRBJ2-7, is DSGVTQTPKHLITATGQRVTLRCSPRSGDLSVYWYQQSLDQGLQFLIQYYNGEERAKGNILERFSAQQFPDLHSELNLSSLELGDSALYFCASSGTGVSYEQYFGPGTRLTVT.

Only a few counts were recorded for this clonotype. The chain is built from TRBV4-3 and TRBJ1-4; 9 bases map to TRBD1. The germline V gene encodes CDR1 LGHNA and CDR2 YSLEER. V was clipped by 3 bases and J by 6 bases; unmatched bases: 8. This CDR3 has 16 amino acids. DNA of the CDR3: TGCGCCAGCAGCCATAATACAGGGGGCGTCCATGAAAAACTGTTTTTT. This encodes CASSHNTGGVHEKLFF.

This chain joins TRBV7-9 and TRBJ2-5; 7 nucleotides agree with TRBD1. The DNA end is more similar to TRBJ2-7, so the J call may be wrong. The CDR3 runs to 14 residues. CDR1 is SEHNR, CDR2 FQNEAQ, per germline (reference sequence). In DNA form, the CDR3 reads TGTGCCAGCAACCACCGGGACAGAAACTACGAGCAGTACTTC. Protein: CASNHRDRNYEQYF.

This clonotype came up many times. The rearrangement links TRBV20-1 to TRBJ2-1; D is ambiguous. V lost 3 bases and J lost 15, with 6 bases in between. Looked up from germline, CDR1 is DFQATT and CDR2 is SNEGSKA (reference sequence). This CDR3 is built from 8 residues. The CDR3 region is CSASPRFF. Written as DNA, the CDR3 is TGCAGTGCTAGTCCACGGTTCTTC.

This clonotype was seen only a few times. This sequence joins TRBV5-1 and TRBJ1-6, with TRBD1 identical over 8 bases. The germline gives CDR1 SGHRS, CDR2 YFSETQ. There are 14 residues in the CDR3. V shed 5 bases, J shed 7 bases, and the junction held 5 bases outside the gene matches. The CDR3 is CASRGTGANSPLHF. Written as DNA, the CDR3 is TGCGCCAGCAGGGGGACAGGAGCAAATTCACCCCTCCACTTT.

The V call is TRBV19, the J call TRBJ2-3; D might be TRBD2 (6 bases). The CDR3 is made up of 14 amino acids. Between the trimmed V and J ends, which lost 9 bases and 2 bases, there was a span of 15 bases. Germline V gives CDR1 LNHDA, CDR2 SQIVND (reference sequence). CDR3 sequence reads: CASATSPLTDTQYF. In DNA form, the CDR3 reads TGTGCCAGCGCGACTAGTCCCCTCACAGATACGCAGTATTTT.

In its sample, this clonotype was seen a few times. The chain has TRBV20-1 and TRBJ2-1, with no clear D. In germline, CDR1 is DFQATT, CDR2 SNEGSKA (reference sequence). The length of the CDR3 is 17 residues. Trimming cost V 0 bases and J 0 bases, with 15 bases left between them. CDR3 sequence reads: CSAREVRSKSSYNEQFF. DNA for the CDR3: TGCAGTGCTAGAGAAGTTCGGTCTAAGAGCTCCTACAATGAGCAGTTCTTC.

This clonotype was counted a few times. The chain employs TRBV7-2 and TRBJ2-1; no reliable D call. Trimming pared 5 bases from V and 7 bases from J, leaving 9 bases between. The CDR3 is made up of 12 amino acids. Germline CDR1 and CDR2: SGHTA and FQGNSA. The CDR3: CASSRFRNEQFF. CDR3 sequence (DNA): TGTGCCAGCAGCCGATTTCGGAATGAGCAGTTCTTC.

This clonotype showed up just a few times. The chain has TRBV4-1 and TRBJ2-1; D is possibly TRBD1 or TRBD2 (5 bases each). Germline V gene sequence: CDR1 MGHRA, CDR2 YSYEKL. CDR3 length: 19 amino acids. V was shortened by 0 bases and J by 0 bases, with 18 bases between the two germline ends. DNA for the CDR3: TGCGCCAGCAGCCAAGATTCGGGACCGAGAAGAAGCTCCTACAATGAGCAGTTCTTC. Its protein is CASSQDSGPRRSSYNEQFF.

This clonotype was counted between two and nine times. The J gene is TRBJ2-7, the V gene TRBV5-1; D gene unclear. The DNA end is a closer match to TRBJ2-5, so the J assignment may be wrong. The germline CDR1 and CDR2 sequences are SGHRS and YFSETQ. The length of the CDR3 is 12 residues. The DNA of the CDR3 is TGCGCCAGCAGCTTGGACACTCGGACCCAGTACTTC. Translation gives CASSLDTRTQYF.

The sample holds a few counts of this clonotype. The chain uses TRBV7-9 and TRBJ2-1; 7 nucleotides match TRBD1. Germline V CDR1 and CDR2: SEHNR, FQNEAQ (reference sequence). The CDR3 loop spans 15 amino acids. Trimming at V came to 6 bases and at J to 0 bases, leaving 5 bases not matched to a gene. CDR3 nucleotide sequence: TGTGCCAGCAGACCAGGGGGTCCCTCCTACAATGAGCAGTTCTTC. Its translation is CASRPGGPSYNEQFF.

Points on this clonotype: This may arise from a read error, as a much more abundant clone is one base away. This sequence joins TRBV7-2 and TRBJ1-4, with D possibly being TRBD1 (6 bases). Germline-derived CDR1 and CDR2 are SGHTA and FQGNSA. CDR3 size: 14 residues. The V and J ends lost 1 base and 10 bases respectively, with 13 bases between them. The CDR3 is CASSLEAGGGKLFF. In nucleotides, the CDR3 is TGTGCCAGCAGCTTAGAAGCGGGGGGCGGAAAACTGTTTTTT. Full variable domain (rest looked up from reference TRBV7-2 and TRBJ1-4): GAGVSQSPSNKVTEKGKDVELRCDPISGHTALYWYRQSLGQGLEFLIYFQGNSAPDKSGLPSDRFSAERTGGSVSTLTIQRTQQEDSAVYLCASSLEAGGGKLFFGSGTQLSVL.

V gene TRBV7-2 combines with J gene TRBJ1-1; D perhaps matches TRBD1 (5 bases). The V gene lost 5 bases and the J gene lost 0 bases, with 16 bases spanning the gap. Germline V CDR1 and CDR2: SGHTA, FQGNSA. CDR3 length equals 16 residues. The CDR3 DNA reads TGTGCCAGCAGCGTCTCCGGGACGGTAATGAACACTGAAGCTTTCTTT. This translates into CASSVSGTVMNTEAFF.

To note about this clonotype: Lacking the conserved final phenylalanine or tryptophan, this CDR3 likely reflects a read error. The chain is built from TRBV3-1 and TRBJ1-6, with 7 bases matching TRBD1. Trimming cost V 2 bases and J 10 bases; bases outside gene matches: 5. The CDR3 is 14 residues long. The V gene's germline CDR1 is LGHDT and CDR2 YNNKEL (reference sequence). The CDR3 sequence is CASSQQGGDSPLHL. CDR3 sequence (DNA): TGTGCCAGCAGCCAACAGGGGGGAGACTCACCCCTCCACCTT.

This chain joins TRBV27 and TRBJ2-1, with D maybe TRBD1 (7 bases). Deletions cut 5 bases from V and 1 base from J, with 18 bases between. Germline CDR1 MNHEY, CDR2 SMNVEV (reference sequence). The CDR3 is 17 residues long. CDR3 DNA sequence: TGTGCCAGCAGTACCAGGGCAGGGGGGAATTCCTACAATGAGCAGTTCTTC. Translation gives CASSTRAGGNSYNEQFF.

This clonotype was counted a few times. V is TRBV5-1 and J is TRBJ2-1; 9 bases agree with TRBD1. Looked up from germline, CDR1 is SGHRS and CDR2 is YFSETQ. V lost 4 bases to trimming and J lost 7 bases; unmatched junction nucleotides: 12. The CDR3 runs to 16 residues. The CDR3 reads CASSPPGQGVNNEQFF. CDR3 nucleotides: TGCGCCAGCAGCCCCCCGGGACAGGGAGTAAATAATGAGCAGTTCTTC.